This T cell receptor beta chain was captured in a study of Graves' ophthalmopathy and Graves' hyperthyroidism. At the level of the study: Peripheral blood sampling preceded any treatment and occurred at initial diagnosis. Whole-study findings and limits: Most expanded thyroid clonotypes above 0.001 frequency also appeared in blood. Forecasting of ophthalmopathy progression by the model achieved approximately 70% sensitivity and roughly 72% specificity.

Serum thyroxine and TRAb, along with clinical symptoms, thyroid ultrasound and orbital computed tomography, were what diagnosis relied on. Amplification of TCR beta CDR3 regions used RNA transcripts. Second-round multiplex PCR followed a first-round RT-PCR using HTBI primers. Using its own MiXCR run on the multiplex PCR reads, TCRdb lists one record per CDR3 protein. Of some 400,000 distinct CDR3 sequences detected, 18% appear once; the ten largest clones hold roughly 1.5%. This clonotype showed up many times. What it binds is unknown. Specimen: peripheral blood. The sequence derives from a woman younger than 35 with Graves' ophthalmopathy.

The CDR3 sequence: CASSSQNGGAGNEQFF. CDR3 in DNA: TGCGCCAGCAGCTCCCAAAACGGGGGGGCTGGCAATGAGCAGTTCTTC. J is TRBJ2-1 and V is TRBV5-1; 8 positions match TRBD2. This CDR3 region has 16 residues. Trimming removed 3 bases from V and 6 bases from J; junction bases left unmatched: 11. CDR1 SGHRS and CDR2 YFSETQ come from the germline V gene.